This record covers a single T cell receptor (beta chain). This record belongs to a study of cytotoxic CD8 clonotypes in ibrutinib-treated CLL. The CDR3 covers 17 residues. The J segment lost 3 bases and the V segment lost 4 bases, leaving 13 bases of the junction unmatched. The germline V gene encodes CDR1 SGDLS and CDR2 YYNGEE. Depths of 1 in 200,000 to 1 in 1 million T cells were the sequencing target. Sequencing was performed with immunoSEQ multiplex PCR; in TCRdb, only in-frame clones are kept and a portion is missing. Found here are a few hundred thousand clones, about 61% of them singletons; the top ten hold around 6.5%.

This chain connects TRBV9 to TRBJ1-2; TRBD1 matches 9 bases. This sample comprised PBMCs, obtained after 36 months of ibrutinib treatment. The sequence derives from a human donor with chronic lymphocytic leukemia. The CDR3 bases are TGTGCCAGCAGCCTGGACGGGACAGGGAGATCGGACTATGGCTACACCTTC. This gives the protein CASSLDGTGRSDYGYTF.